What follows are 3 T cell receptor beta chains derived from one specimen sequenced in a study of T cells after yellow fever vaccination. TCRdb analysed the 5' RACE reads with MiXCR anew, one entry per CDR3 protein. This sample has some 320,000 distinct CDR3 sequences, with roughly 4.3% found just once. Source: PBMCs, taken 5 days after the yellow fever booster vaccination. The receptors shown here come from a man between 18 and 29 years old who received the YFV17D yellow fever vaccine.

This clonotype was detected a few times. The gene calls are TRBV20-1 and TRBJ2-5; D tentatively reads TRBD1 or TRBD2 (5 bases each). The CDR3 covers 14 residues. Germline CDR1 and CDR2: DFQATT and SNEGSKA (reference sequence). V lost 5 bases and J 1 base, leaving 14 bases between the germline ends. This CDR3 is CSAYGGPSQETQYF. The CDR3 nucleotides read TGCAGTGCTTATGGGGGACCTTCCCAAGAGACCCAGTACTTC.

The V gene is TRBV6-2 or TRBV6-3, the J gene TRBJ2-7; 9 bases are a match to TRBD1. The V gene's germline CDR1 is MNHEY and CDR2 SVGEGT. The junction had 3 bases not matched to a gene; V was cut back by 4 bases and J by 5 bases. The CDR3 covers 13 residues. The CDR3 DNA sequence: TGTGCCAGCAGTTCTGGGACAGGGAACGAGCAGTACTTC. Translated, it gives CASSSGTGNEQYF.

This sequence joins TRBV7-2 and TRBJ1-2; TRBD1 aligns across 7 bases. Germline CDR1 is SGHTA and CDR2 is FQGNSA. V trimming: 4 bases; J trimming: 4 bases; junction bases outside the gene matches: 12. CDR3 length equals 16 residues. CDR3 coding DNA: TGTGCCAGCAGCTCCGCCGTTTGGACAGGACTCTATGGCTACACCTTC. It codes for CASSSAVWTGLYGYTF.